A single T cell receptor (beta chain) is shown here with its context. The target antigen is unknown. These data are taken from a study of PD-1 blockade in classical Hodgkin lymphoma. TCRdb's table, derived via immunoSEQ multiplex PCR, lists solely in-frame clones and lacks some. Altogether approximately 57,000 clones are present, 75% to 95% being singletons, with the ten largest covering about 10%. Study results and caveats: Baseline TCR diversity was reportedly lower in newly diagnosed patients than healthy donors. Complete responders showed a baseline diversity that resembled the diversity of newly diagnosed patients.

Trimming left V 2 bases short and J 3 bases short, with 13 bases between. The CDR3 length is 15 residues. Per the germline V gene, CDR1 is LNHDA and CDR2 is SQIVND (reference sequence). Following autologous stem cell transplantation, relapse occurred in every patient, and exposure to brentuximab vedotin varied. This TCR was sampled from a human donor with classical Hodgkin lymphoma. This sample comprised peripheral blood mononuclear cells (PBMCs), obtained before the second cycle of nivolumab. The chain combines TRBV19 with TRBJ1-2; D perhaps matches TRBD1 (6 bases). The CDR3 DNA sequence: TGTGCCAGTAGTATATTCCGGGACACAGACTATGGCTACACCTTC. Amino acids: CASSIFRDTDYGYTF.